This TCR beta chain emerged from a study of human T cells and chemical hapten exposure. Study context: TCR yields differed between samples (mainly from small differences in pooled library volume).

At least ten counts were recorded for this clonotype. Time point of the sample: pre-sensitization, week 0. Treatment indicated: therapeutic diphenylcyclopropenone sensitization with weekly scalp DPC. Researchers extracted total RNA from unfractionated whole blood. One entry per CDR3 protein, called by TCRdb with MiXCR from the RACE reads. The sample carries about 55,000 distinct CDR3 sequences, approximately 10% recorded once. Sequences were derived from whole blood, sampled in connection with sensitization to the hapten diphenylcyclopropenone (DPC). This receptor was taken from a woman under 40 with alopecia areata. Some clones in this sample may be carry-over from other donors' samples.

This chain's CDR3 is CSVGGTEAFF. Here the CDR3 DNA reads TGCAGCGTTGGGGGGACTGAAGCTTTCTTT. This rearrangement joins TRBV29-1 to TRBJ1-1; D might be TRBD1 (5 bases). The CDR3 loop spans 10 amino acids. Germline CDR1 is SQVTM and CDR2 is ANQGSEA. V was pared by 4 bases and J by 5 bases, with 5 bases between.